The source of this T cell receptor (beta chain) is a study of T cell changes during pregnancy in multiple sclerosis. Only in-frame clones appear in the TCRdb table, and some are missing; sequencing was by immunoSEQ multiplex PCR. Here the sample spans some 40,000 clones, 90% to 95% being singletons. Germline V gene lookup returns CDR1 SGHKS and CDR2 YYEKEE (reference sequence). The CDR3 sequence is 14 residues long. Deletions cut 3 bases from V and 1 base from J, with 8 bases between. The receptor's source is a female donor with multiple sclerosis, enrolled in a pregnancy study. The chain employs TRBV5-5 and TRBJ1-3; tentatively, D is TRBD1 (5 bases). The sample consisted of CD4+ T cells from peripheral blood mononuclear cells, taken in the first trimester of pregnancy. This CDR3 reads CASSSTESGNTIYF. CDR3 DNA sequence: TGTGCCAGCAGCTCGACAGAGTCTGGAAACACCATATATTTT. The whole variable domain, filled in from reference TRBV5-5 and TRBJ1-3, reads DAGVTQSPTHLIKTRGQQVTLRCSPISGHKSVSWYQQVLGQGPQFIFQYYEKEERGRGNFPDRFSARQFPNYSSELNVNALLLGDSALYLCASSSTESGNTIYFGEGSWLTVV.